The entry that follows covers one T cell receptor beta chain sequence. Its antigen is undetermined. RNA transcripts yielded amplified TCR beta CDR3 regions. The HTBI primer set served for first-round RT-PCR of the TCR CDR3. TCRdb ran MiXCR on the multiplex PCR reads and lists one entry per CDR3 protein. Here the sample spans hundreds of thousands of distinct CDR3 sequences, 46% being singletons. This sample is drawn from a study of T cells in Graves' hyperthyroidism and ophthalmopathy. General study findings and limits: Researchers found most expanded thyroid clonotypes above 0.001 in blood as well.

The material sequenced was peripheral blood or thyroid tissue (not recorded which). The receptor comes from a woman aged 18 to 35 with Graves' hyperthyroidism.

The CDR3 DNA is TGTGCCACCAGCAGAGCCGGGAGGGCGAACACCGGGGAGCTGTTTTTT. Translation: CATSRAGRANTGELFF. The genes are TRBV15 and TRBJ2-2, with 8 bases that match TRBD2. Germline assignment: CDR1 LNHNV and CDR2 YYDKDF (reference sequence). The CDR3 consists of 16 residues. With 1 base clipped from V and 0 bases from J, the junction kept 1 base outside the gene matches.